These 23 T cell receptor beta chains share one sample of origin, sequenced in a study of Ad26.COV2.S vaccination and SARS-CoV-2 variants. The repertoire was sequenced with immunoSEQ multiplex PCR; TCRdb's copy has only in-frame clones and lacks some. The table lists about 410,000 clones, about 89% of them singletons. The treatment: approximately 18 received Ad26.COV2.S at low or high dose, single or two shots; about 5 received placebo; per-sample allocation not given. Specimens were obtained on day 63 following the first vaccine or placebo injection. The starting material was peripheral blood, obtained in a trial of Ad26.COV2.S vaccine versus placebo. The receptors derive from a person between 18 and 59 years old who received the Ad26.COV2.S COVID-19 vaccine or a placebo.

The V call is TRBV2, the J call TRBJ2-7; 7 positions agree with TRBD1. The CDR3 extends over 12 amino acids. V dropped 4 bases and J dropped 7; count of bases not matched to a gene: 4. Germline CDR1 is SNHLY and CDR2 is FYNNEI. This CDR3 is CASSADRREQYF. The CDR3 nucleotides are TGTGCCAGCAGTGCGGACAGGAGGGAGCAGTACTTC.

The V call is TRBV5-1, the J call TRBJ2-1; D is undetermined. Trimming removed 0 bases from V and 2 bases from J, with 9 bases in between. In germline, CDR1 is SGHRS, CDR2 YFSETQ. The CDR3 sequence is 15 residues long. CDR3 in amino acids: CASSLVSHPYNEQFF. In DNA, the CDR3 is TGCGCCAGCAGCTTGGTTAGTCACCCCTACAATGAGCAGTTCTTC.

The rearrangement joins TRBV6-2 or TRBV6-3 to TRBJ1-4; 7 positions agree with TRBD1. The CDR3 loop spans 15 amino acids. Per germline, CDR1 MNHEY and CDR2 SVGEGT. V trimming: 6 bases; J trimming: 8 bases; junction bases outside the gene matches: 12. The CDR3 region has the DNA TGTGCCAGCAGCCCACCAGGGGGGCGAGGAGAAAAACTGTTTTTT. Translation: CASSPPGGRGEKLFF.

The V and J genes are TRBV7-8 and TRBJ2-1; D is undetermined. Trimming shortened V by 5 bases and J by 8 bases, and 13 bases separated the two germline ends. CDR3 length equals 13 residues. Germline-derived CDR1 and CDR2 are SGHVS and FQNEAQ. Here the CDR3 reads CASSLRASDEQFF. DNA for the CDR3: TGTGCCAGCAGCCTCCGGGCCTCGGATGAGCAGTTCTTC.

The chain couples TRBV27 to TRBJ2-7, with 14 bases identical to TRBD2. Germline loops: CDR1 MNHEY, CDR2 SMNVEV (reference sequence). The CDR3 is 14 residues long. The V gene end was trimmed by 8 bases and the J gene end by 2 bases; junction bases not matched to a gene: 2. The CDR3 nucleotides read TGTGCCAGCTGGACTAGCGGGAGGACCTACGAGCAGTACTTC. Amino acid sequence: CASWTSGRTYEQYF.

This clone was detected a few times. The same CDR3 arises from other DNA sequences in this sample as well. The chain combines TRBV28 with TRBJ2-7; D not certain. The CDR3 is 12 amino acids. The V end was cut by 2 bases, the J end by 1 base, with 3 bases between. Germline V lookup: CDR1 MDHEN, CDR2 SYDVKM. The CDR3 DNA sequence: TGTGCCAGCAGTTTAGGTTCCTACGAGCAGTACTTC. It translates to CASSLGSYEQYF.

V usage is TRBV6-5 and J usage is TRBJ2-5; no reliable D call. The ends were cut back, 6 bases at V and 2 bases at J, with 4 bases in the middle. This CDR3 is built from 11 residues. Germline CDR1 MNHEY, CDR2 SVGAGI. CDR3 sequence reads: CASRVQETQYF. DNA of the CDR3: TGTGCCAGCAGGGTACAAGAGACCCAGTACTTC.

The chain links TRBV19 to TRBJ1-1; D call uncertain. The CDR3 has 11 residues. Germline CDR1 reads LNHDA; CDR2 reads SQIVND (reference sequence). The V and J ends lost 7 bases and 1 base respectively, with 4 bases between them. The CDR3 DNA reads as TGTGCCAGTAAACAGAACACTGAAGCTTTCTTT. Translated, it gives CASKQNTEAFF.

The chain is built from TRBV30 and TRBJ1-3; maybe TRBD1 (5 bases). This CDR3 has 13 residues. Trimming took 5 bases from V and 4 from J, leaving 12 bases between them. Germline V gene lookup returns CDR1 GTSNPN and CDR2 SVGIG (reference sequence). The CDR3 DNA follows: TGTGCCTGGGATCGGGACGTCGGAAACACCATATATTTT. Its protein is CAWDRDVGNTIYF. Supplemented by reference TRBV30 and TRBJ1-3, the full variable domain reads SQTIHQWPATLVQPVGSPLSLECTVEGTSNPNLYWYRQAAGRGLQLLFYSVGIGQISSEVPQNLSASRPQDRQFILSSKKLLLSDSGFYLCAWDRDVGNTIYFGEGSWLTVV.

This clone has just one count. This chain joins TRBV28 and TRBJ2-7; 9 nucleotides align to TRBD2. V lost 2 bases and J lost 4; bases outside the gene matches: 6. This CDR3 is built from 15 residues. Germline CDR1 MDHEN, CDR2 SYDVKM. Written as DNA, the CDR3 is TGTGCCAGCAGTTTAACCGGACTAGCGCCATACGAGCAGTACTTC. Encoded protein: CASSLTGLAPYEQYF.

This clone was counted a single time. V is TRBV20-1 and J is TRBJ2-7, with a tentative D call TRBD1 (5 bases). The CDR3 loop spans 14 amino acids. The V gene lost 3 bases and the J gene lost 0 bases, with 12 bases spanning the gap. In germline, CDR1 is DFQATT, CDR2 SNEGSKA (reference sequence). DNA for the CDR3: TGCAGTGCTAGTCAGGGTCCCCCCTCCTACGAGCAGTACTTC. It specifies CSASQGPPSYEQYF.

This clone has only a few counts. J is TRBJ1-5 and V is TRBV2, with no clear D. This CDR3 has 14 residues. CDR1 is SNHLY and CDR2 is FYNNEI in the germline V gene. V was clipped by 7 bases and J by 6 bases, with 16 bases between them. CDR3 in amino acids: CASNEERVRQPQHF. The CDR3 DNA sequence: TGTGCCAGCAATGAGGAGAGGGTTCGTCAGCCCCAGCATTTT.

The table lists this clone with a few counts. V gene TRBV27 combines with J gene TRBJ2-1, with a tentative D call TRBD2 (6 bases). Germline V lookup: CDR1 MNHEY, CDR2 SMNVEV (reference sequence). V lost 2 bases and J lost 9, with 20 bases in between. This CDR3 has 16 amino acids. The CDR3: CASSLATSLKVREQFF. CDR3 DNA: TGTGCCAGCAGTTTAGCGACTAGTTTAAAGGTTCGTGAGCAGTTCTTC.

This clone turned up a few times. This rearrangement joins TRBV5-8 to TRBJ1-6; no clear D. V lost 1 base, J lost 3 bases, and 14 bases lay in between. The CDR3 is 17 amino acids. Germline loops: CDR1 SGHTS, CDR2 YDEGEE. The CDR3 coding sequence is TGTGCCAGCAGCTTGATGATTGGCTACAACTATAATTCACCCCTCCACTTT. As protein: CASSLMIGYNYNSPLHF.

The rearrangement links TRBV6-5 to TRBJ1-2, with 11 nucleotides matching TRBD1. Trimming removed 6 bases from V and 2 bases from J; junction bases left unmatched: 5. Germline V gene lookup returns CDR1 MNHEY and CDR2 SVGAGI. This CDR3 spans 15 amino acids. The CDR3 loop reads CASRLRDRGNYGYTF. The DNA of the CDR3 is TGTGCCAGCAGACTCCGGGACAGGGGGAACTATGGCTACACCTTC.

Details on this clone: The same CDR3 can be traced to other DNA sequences in this sample. The chain has TRBV12-5 and TRBJ2-1; no reliable D call. This CDR3 comprises 11 residues. CDR1 is LGHNT and CDR2 is FRNRAP in the germline V gene. The V end lost 3 bases, the J end lost 6 bases, and 3 bases lay between the germline ends. CDR3 sequence reads: CASGFGNEQFF. The CDR3 nucleotides read TGTGCTAGTGGTTTTGGCAATGAGCAGTTCTTC.

The count of this clone is one. The V and J genes are TRBV14 and TRBJ2-1; TRBD2 agrees at 14 bases. V dropped 4 bases and J dropped 7; count of bases not matched to a gene: 9. The CDR3 is 17 residues long. Germline CDR1 SGHDN, CDR2 FVKESK. The CDR3 sequence is CASSLGLAGVSVNEQFF. DNA for the CDR3: TGTGCCAGCAGCCTGGGACTAGCGGGAGTGTCGGTTAATGAGCAGTTCTTC.

In its sample, this clone was seen a few times. The rearrangement joins TRBV16 to TRBJ2-7; D unclear. This CDR3 has 11 amino acids. V was pared by 3 bases and J by 5 bases, with 5 bases between. Germline V gene data show CDR1 as KGHSY and CDR2 as FQNENV. The chain's CDR3 is CASSQGNEQYF. The CDR3 DNA sequence: TGTGCCAGCAGCCAGGGTAACGAGCAGTACTTC.

The chain uses TRBV7-3 and TRBJ1-1; D is possibly TRBD1 (5 bases). Looked up from germline, CDR1 is SGHTA and CDR2 is FQGTGA. This CDR3 is 13 amino acids long. V lost 5 bases and J lost 1, with 8 bases in between. In DNA, the CDR3 is TGTGCCAGCAGCCCGACAGCGAACACTGAAGCTTTCTTT. This sequence encodes CASSPTANTEAFF.

This clone has only one observation. The rearrangement links TRBV28 to TRBJ2-7; maybe TRBD1 (5 bases). This CDR3 has 14 residues. With 2 bases removed from V and 3 bases from J, the gap between germline ends came to 11 bases. Germline CDR1 MDHEN, CDR2 SYDVKM. Here the CDR3 DNA reads TGTGCCAGCAGTTTACGAGCGCAGGGCTACGAGCAGTACTTC. As protein: CASSLRAQGYEQYF.

The chain is built from TRBV25-1 and TRBJ1-1; D might be TRBD1 (6 bases). V dropped 4 bases and J dropped 3 bases, with 12 bases sitting between them. This CDR3 comprises 14 residues. CDR1 is MGHDK, CDR2 SYGVNS, per germline. The CDR3 DNA follows: TGTGCCAGCAGTGGACTACAGGGCCACACTGAAGCTTTCTTT. Translating it yields CASSGLQGHTEAFF.

The chain has TRBV4-3 and TRBJ2-3; 8 nucleotides match TRBD2. The germline V gene has CDR1 LGHNA and CDR2 YSLEER. This CDR3 has 16 amino acids. V was clipped by 0 bases and J by 2 bases; unmatched bases: 4. The CDR3 bases are TGCGCCAGCAGCCAAGAGGGCGGGAGGACCACAGATACGCAGTATTTT. Translating it yields CASSQEGGRTTDTQYF.

This chain connects TRBV15 to TRBJ1-3; a weak D match, TRBD1 (6 bases). Germline V lookup: CDR1 LNHNV, CDR2 YYDKDF (reference sequence). The CDR3 length is 16 residues. V was pared by 5 bases and J by 2 bases, with 16 bases between. This CDR3 reads CATSGFQGFAGNTIYF. CDR3 in DNA: TGTGCCACCAGCGGATTTCAGGGGTTTGCTGGAAACACCATATATTTT.